This T cell receptor beta chain is from a study of chronic HIV infection and antiretroviral therapy. TCRdb passed the 5' RACE reads through MiXCR, listing each CDR3 protein once. Of approximately 47,000 distinct CDR3 sequences listed, 19% are singletons. There are 15 residues in the CDR3. The germline V gene has CDR1 SEHNR and CDR2 FQNEAQ (reference sequence). The trim removed 8 bases at V and 2 bases at J, leaving 8 bases unmatched. Sequencing used peripheral blood. The J gene is TRBJ1-5, the V gene TRBV7-9, with 8 positions matching TRBD1. The origin of this receptor is an adult who had HIV and had not received antiretroviral therapy, or was an uninfected healthy control (not recorded which). Here the CDR3 reads CASPFQGAGNQPQHF. As DNA, the CDR3 is TGTGCCAGCCCCTTCCAGGGGGCGGGCAATCAGCCCCAGCATTTT.